This TCR beta chain was sequenced during a study of siplizumab effects on memory and regulatory T cells. Overall study results and limits: The majority of clones, roughly 75-96% of proliferating CD4+ or CD8+ clones, lacked an assignable naive or memory phenotype. Treatment with siplizumab left mappable alloreactive CD4+ clones averaging roughly 70% Treg-derived, compared with roughly 26% in controls. The mapping of alloreactive clones to unstimulated subsets covered only a minor fraction of them. Apparently key alloresponse contributors, naive T cells also seemed more diverse than memory cells.

Only in-frame clones appear in the TCRdb table, and some are missing; sequencing was by immunoSEQ multiplex PCR. This sample has 80,000 to 95,000 clones, with approximately 95% found just once. Points on this clone: Antigen: not known.

The sequencing sample was made of CD8+ T cells sorted from blood. The clonotype was recovered from a human donor in good health.

The CDR3 is CARSLHRGNYEQYF. The CDR3 region has the DNA TGTGCCAGAAGCTTACACAGGGGAAACTACGAGCAGTACTTC. V is TRBV5-3 and J is TRBJ2-7; TRBD1 agrees at 7 bases. TRBV5-3 is noted as an ORF with a role that remains uncertain. Trimming took 2 bases from V and 3 from J; bases not matched to a gene: 5. The CDR3 spans 14 residues.